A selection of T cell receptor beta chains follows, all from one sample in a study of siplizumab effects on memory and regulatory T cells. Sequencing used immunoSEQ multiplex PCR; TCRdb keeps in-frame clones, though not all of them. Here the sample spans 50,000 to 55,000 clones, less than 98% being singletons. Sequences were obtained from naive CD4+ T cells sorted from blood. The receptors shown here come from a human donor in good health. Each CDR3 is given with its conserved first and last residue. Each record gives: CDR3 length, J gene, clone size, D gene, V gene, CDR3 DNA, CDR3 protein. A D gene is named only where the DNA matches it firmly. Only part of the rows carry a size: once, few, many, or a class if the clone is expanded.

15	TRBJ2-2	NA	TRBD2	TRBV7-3	TGTGCCAGCAGCGTGGGAGGGGCAAACACCGGGGAGCTGTTTTTT	CASSVGGANTGELFF
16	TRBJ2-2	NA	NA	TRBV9	TGTGCCAGCAGCGTAGCTCAGGAACCGAACACCGGGGAGCTGTTTTTT	CASSVAQEPNTGELFF
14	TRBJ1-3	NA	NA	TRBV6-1	TGTGCCAGCAGTAAGGGACTGTCTGGAAACACCATATATTTT	CASSKGLSGNTIYF
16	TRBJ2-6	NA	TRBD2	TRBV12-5	TGTGCTAGTGGTTTTGAGGGAGGGGCTGGGGCCAACGTCCTGACTTTC	CASGFEGGAGANVLTF
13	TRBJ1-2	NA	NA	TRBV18	TGTGCCAGCTCACCCGCCAGGGTAGGGGGCTACACCTTC	CASSPARVGGYTF
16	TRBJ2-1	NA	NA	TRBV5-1	TGCGCCAGCAGCTTTAGGGCAGGCGATTTTTACAATGAGCAGTTCTTC	CASSFRAGDFYNEQFF
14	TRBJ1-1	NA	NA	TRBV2	TGTGCCAGCAGTGATAACATTTCTGGCGGAGAAGCTTTCTTT	CASSDNISGGEAFF
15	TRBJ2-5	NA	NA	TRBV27	TGTGCCAGCAGTTTATCGTGGAGGGGGGGGGAGACCCAGTACTTC	CASSLSWRGGETQYF
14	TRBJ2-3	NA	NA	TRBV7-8	TGTGCCAGCAGCACACTCCCCCTCGCAGATACGCAGTATTTT	CASSTLPLADTQYF
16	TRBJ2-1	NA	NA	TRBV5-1	TGCGCCAGCAGTGCCGGGCGGGCCCTTTTAAGCGATGAGCAGTTCTTC	CASSAGRALLSDEQFF
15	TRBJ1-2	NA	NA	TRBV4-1	TGCGCCAGCAGCCAAGCAATGGGGCGCGGCTATGGCTACACCTTC	CASSQAMGRGYGYTF
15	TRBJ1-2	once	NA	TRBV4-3	TGCGCCAGCAGCCAAAAAGGACAGACAAGGGGTGGCTACACCTTC	CASSQKGQTRGGYTF
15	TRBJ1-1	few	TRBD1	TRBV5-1	TGCGCCAGCAGCGGCGGACAGGGCTACAACACTGAAGCTTTCTTT	CASSGGQGYNTEAFF
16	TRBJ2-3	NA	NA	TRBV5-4	TGTGCCAGCAGCTTGGAAATACTAGCAAGCACAGATACGCAGTATTTT	CASSLEILASTDTQYF
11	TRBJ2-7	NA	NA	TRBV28	TGTGCCAGCGGCCGCCACTACGAGCAGTACTTC	CASGRHYEQYF
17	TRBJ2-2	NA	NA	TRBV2	TGTGCCAGCAGTGAACAGGGCGGGGGCGGTTACACCGGGGAGCTGTTTTTT	CASSEQGGGGYTGELFF
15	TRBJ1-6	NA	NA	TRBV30	TGTGCCTGGAGGTCCGAAACCCTACAGAATTCACCCCTCCACTTT	CAWRSETLQNSPLHF
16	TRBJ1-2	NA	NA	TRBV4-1	TGCGCCAGCAGCCCGGGCAGCAGGAACAGGCGGGATGGCTACACCTTC	CASSPGSRNRRDGYTF
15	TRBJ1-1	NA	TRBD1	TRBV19	TGTGCCAGTAGTCCCTCGGACAGGGTGAACACTGAAGCTTTCTTT	CASSPSDRVNTEAFF
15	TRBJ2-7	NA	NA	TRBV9	TGTGCCAGCAGCGTAGGGCTGAGGTCCTCCTACGAGCAGTACTTC	CASSVGLRSSYEQYF
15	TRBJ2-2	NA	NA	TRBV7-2	TGTGCCAGCAGCTTAAACCCTATTAACACCGGGGAGCTGTTTTTT	CASSLNPINTGELFF
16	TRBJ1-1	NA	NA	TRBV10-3	TGTGCCATCAGTGAGTCCTTAGTGAGGGAGGTCACTGAAGCTTTCTTT	CAISESLVREVTEAFF
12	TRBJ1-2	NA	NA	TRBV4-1	TGCGCCAGCAGCGATTCCCCCTTTAGCTACACCTTC	CASSDSPFSYTF